Each of the 21 T cell receptor beta chains below was sequenced from the same sample in a study of cytomegalovirus exposure and HLA in healthy donors. Primers included in the PCR were 60 Vbeta and 13 Jbeta primers. The repertoire was sequenced with immunoSEQ multiplex PCR; TCRdb's copy has only in-frame clones and lacks some. This repertoire shows some 130,000 clones, approximately 79% found once; its top ten account for more than 0.75%. The sequencing input was PBMCs. The receptors derive from a man aged 18 to 30 in good health and CMV-seronegative.

The rearrangement joins TRBV15 to TRBJ2-5, with 9 positions matching TRBD1. V was pared by 1 base and J by 0 bases, with 6 bases of the junction left unmatched. Looked up from germline, CDR1 is LNHNV and CDR2 is YYDKDF (reference sequence). This CDR3 is 17 amino acids long. The CDR3 sequence is CATSRGDRAGDQETQYF. The CDR3 DNA reads TGTGCCACCAGCAGAGGGGACAGGGCTGGGGACCAAGAGACCCAGTACTTC.

CDR3 loop: CASSDSAGFQETQYF. CDR3 nucleotide sequence: TGTGCCAGCAGTGATTCGGCAGGGTTTCAAGAGACCCAGTACTTC. This rearrangement joins TRBV2 to TRBJ2-5; D perhaps matches TRBD1 (5 bases). CDR1 and CDR2 from the germline V gene are SNHLY and FYNNEI. Trimming removed 3 bases from V and 2 bases from J, with 13 bases in between. The CDR3 extends over 15 amino acids.

This clone came up a few times. The chain combines TRBV15 with TRBJ2-7; 8 bases map to TRBD1. The CDR3 loop spans 14 amino acids. Trimming removed 3 bases from V and 4 bases from J; junction bases left unmatched: 5. Germline V gene lookup returns CDR1 LNHNV and CDR2 YYDKDF (reference sequence). The CDR3 here is CATSSPDRGYEQYF. For the CDR3, the DNA is TGTGCCACCAGCAGCCCAGACAGGGGTTACGAGCAGTACTTC.

The V and J genes are TRBV19 and TRBJ1-5, with D perhaps TRBD1 (5 bases). Trimming took off 6 bases at V and 2 bases at J, with 11 bases between the two ends. CDR3 size: 14 residues. In germline, CDR1 is LNHDA, CDR2 SQIVND (reference sequence). The DNA of the CDR3 is TGTGCCAGTAGAGCAGGGTACGGCAATCAGCCCCAGCATTTT. The encoded protein is CASRAGYGNQPQHF.

The chain recombines TRBV27 with TRBJ1-6; D unresolved. The germline V and J ends were trimmed by 1 base and 0 bases, with 7 bases remaining between them. Germline V gene sequence: CDR1 MNHEY, CDR2 SMNVEV (reference sequence). The CDR3 runs to 16 residues. The CDR3 DNA reads as TGTGCCAGCAGTTTATGGGCGAGCTCCTATAATTCACCCCTCCACTTT. It is translated as CASSLWASSYNSPLHF.

This chain connects TRBV11-2 to TRBJ1-5; possibly TRBD1 for D (5 bases). Per the germline V gene, CDR1 is SGHAT and CDR2 is FQNNGV. The CDR3 totals 14 residues. Trimming pared 5 bases from V and 3 bases from J, leaving 11 bases between. CDR3 DNA sequence: TGTGCCAGCAGCAAAACAGGACCCAATCAGCCCCAGCATTTT. Amino acids: CASSKTGPNQPQHF. The whole variable domain, remainder taken from reference TRBV11-2 and TRBJ1-5, is EAGVAQSPRYKIIEKRQSVAFWCNPISGHATLYWYQQILGQGPKLLIQFQNNGVVDDSQLPKDRFSAERLKGVDSTLKIQPAKLEDSAVYLCASSKTGPNQPQHFGDGTRLSIL.

The chain carries TRBV30 and TRBJ1-5; 7 nucleotides match TRBD1. V trimming: 4 bases; J trimming: 1 base; junction bases outside the gene matches: 4. CDR3 length equals 14 residues. Germline-derived CDR1 and CDR2 are GTSNPN and SVGIG (reference sequence). CDR3 DNA: TGTGCCTGGACCCAGGACAGGAGCAATCAGCCCCAGCATTTT. Translating gives CAWTQDRSNQPQHF.

In this sample, this clone turned up once. This chain connects TRBV4-2 to TRBJ2-5; 14 nucleotides agree with TRBD2. There are 17 residues in the CDR3. Germline-derived CDR1 and CDR2 are LGHNA and YNFKEQ. The junction had 2 bases not matched to a gene; V was cut back by 1 base and J by 1 base. CDR3 in amino acids: CASSQATSGGGQETQYF. CDR3 in DNA: TGTGCCAGCAGCCAAGCGACTAGCGGGGGGGGCCAAGAGACCCAGTACTTC.

This sequence joins TRBV4-1 and TRBJ1-2, with 7 bases that match TRBD1. This CDR3 is 15 amino acids long. Germline V lookup: CDR1 MGHRA, CDR2 YSYEKL. V lost 1 base, J lost 4 bases, and 6 bases stayed unmatched. The CDR3 sequence: CASSQARDSPYGYTF. CDR3 coding DNA: TGCGCCAGCAGCCAAGCTCGGGACAGCCCCTATGGCTACACCTTC.

CDR3: CASGFAPSPNTGELFF. CDR3 sequence (DNA): TGTGCTAGTGGTTTTGCCCCCAGTCCGAACACCGGGGAGCTGTTTTTT. The rearrangement links TRBV12-5 to TRBJ2-2; D is ambiguous. The germline V gene encodes CDR1 LGHNT and CDR2 FRNRAP. This CDR3 has 16 residues. Deletions cut 3 bases from V and 0 bases from J, with 11 bases between.

The chain couples TRBV4-1 to TRBJ1-1, with 8 bases fitting TRBD1. The CDR3 loop spans 12 amino acids. Germline-derived CDR1 and CDR2 are MGHRA and YSYEKL. After removal of 4 bases from V and 11 bases from J, the junction contained 6 bases not matched to a gene. CDR3 residues: CASSPETGVAFF. For the CDR3, the DNA is TGCGCCAGCAGCCCGGAGACAGGGGTGGCTTTCTTT.

The chain recombines TRBV6-1 with TRBJ2-7, with 7 positions matching TRBD1. Trimming cost V 2 bases and J 3 bases; bases outside gene matches: 4. CDR1 is MNHNS, CDR2 SASEGT, per germline. The CDR3 totals 14 residues. CDR3 in amino acids: CASSERQGFYEQYF. CDR3 DNA: TGTGCCAGCAGTGAACGACAGGGTTTCTACGAGCAGTACTTC.

This chain uses TRBV15 with TRBJ1-4; D perhaps matches TRBD1 (5 bases). The CDR3 has 16 amino acids. V gave up 3 bases and J gave up 3 bases, with 14 bases separating them. Germline CDR1 reads LNHNV; CDR2 reads YYDKDF (reference sequence). The CDR3 sequence: CATSRGGGVPNEKLFF. The CDR3 region has the DNA TGTGCCACCAGCAGGGGGGGTGGGGTCCCTAATGAAAAACTGTTTTTT.

Regarding this clone: One end of the junction varies from germline; a read error may be responsible. The chain joins TRBV29-1 to TRBJ2-7; 7 bases map to TRBD1. Germline CDR1 is SQVTM and CDR2 is ANQGSEA. The CDR3 runs 10 residues. The CDR3 DNA sequence: TGCAGCGTTGAAGATGACAGGGCCTTCTTC. Protein sequence: CSVEDDRAFF.

J is TRBJ2-7 and V is TRBV13; TRBD2 matches 16 bases. Trimming took 5 bases from V and 7 from J; bases not matched to a gene: 14. CDR3 length equals 18 residues. Germline CDR1 is PRHDT and CDR2 is FYEKMQ (reference sequence). The CDR3 bases are TGTGCCAGCAGCACCGGGACTAGCGGGGGGGGTACCCACCGAGAGCAGTACTTC. Protein: CASSTGTSGGGTHREQYF.

The V call is TRBV11-2, the J call TRBJ2-1; tentative D call: TRBD1 (6 bases). This CDR3 region has 13 residues. The germline V gene has CDR1 SGHAT and CDR2 FQNNGV. V was cut by 5 bases and J by 10 bases, with 15 bases left in between. CDR3 nucleotides: TGTGCCAGCAGCGCCAACTCCGGGACAGAGCAGTTCTTC. This gives the protein CASSANSGTEQFF.

The chain has TRBV5-1 and TRBJ2-5, with 9 bases fitting TRBD1. V was clipped by 6 bases and J by 4 bases; unmatched bases: 7. Germline V gives CDR1 SGHRS, CDR2 YFSETQ. The CDR3 length is 14 residues. CDR3 in DNA: TGCGCCAGCAACCTACAGGGGGCGGGAGAGACCCAGTACTTC. Its protein is CASNLQGAGETQYF.

The gene calls are TRBV7-9 and TRBJ2-1, with no clear D. CDR1 is SEHNR, CDR2 FQNEAQ, per germline (reference sequence). The V end was cut by 1 base, the J end by 3 bases, with 7 bases between. The CDR3 loop spans 14 amino acids. CDR3 protein: CASSLVAVYNEQFF. CDR3 nucleotides: TGTGCCAGCAGCTTAGTCGCGGTCTACAATGAGCAGTTCTTC.

The rearrangement joins TRBV4-1 to TRBJ1-2; 7 bases map to TRBD1. Germline V gene lookup returns CDR1 MGHRA and CDR2 YSYEKL. V gave up 0 bases and J gave up 5 bases; unmatched junction bases: 6. The CDR3 has 15 amino acids. The CDR3 region is CASSQDKGGGYGYTF. The CDR3 DNA follows: TGCGCCAGCAGCCAAGATAAAGGGGGCGGGTATGGCTACACCTTC.

This chain joins TRBV23-1 and TRBJ2-6; D gene uncertain. TRBV23-1 is an ORF, and what it does is uncertain. The CDR3 has 19 amino acids. V lost 3 bases to trimming and J lost 0 bases, with 18 bases between them. CDR3 in DNA: TGCGCCAGCAGTCAGTTCGCCACCAGAAAAACCTCTGGGGCCAACGTCCTGACTTTC. It encodes CASSQFATRKTSGANVLTF.

The genes are TRBV2 and TRBJ2-7, with TRBD2 as a possible D gene (5 bases). V was cut by 7 bases and J by 7 bases, with 20 bases left in between. CDR3 length: 14 residues. Germline CDR1 is SNHLY and CDR2 is FYNNEI. Here the CDR3 DNA reads TGTGCCAGCACCGAACGGACGGGAACTCCGGAGCAGTACTTC. Amino acids: CASTERTGTPEQYF.